The entry below gives a single T cell receptor beta chain sequence along with its context. The antigen remains unidentified. Germline CDR1 MDHEN, CDR2 SYDVKM. The CDR3 covers 14 residues. Trimming took 5 bases from V and 7 from J, leaving 15 bases between them. The sample originates from a study of response to subunit inactivated influenza vaccine. Using its own MiXCR run on the RT-PCR reads, TCRdb lists one record per CDR3 protein. The data contain about 700,000 distinct CDR3 sequences, 14% of them singletons. Findings and caveats of the study: Few new T cells, the authors suggested, are recruited by each seasonal influenza vaccination.

Source: PBMCs from blood, taken about 14 days before vaccination. The V gene is TRBV28, the J gene TRBJ2-1, with a possible D match to TRBD2 (7 bases). This sequence originates from a man in his fifties or sixties who received an inactivated influenza vaccine. The CDR3 region has the DNA TGTGCCAGCAGTAGGTGGGGGGGCGGGAATGAGCAGTTCTTC. Protein product: CASSRWGGGNEQFF.